Sequencing of this T cell receptor (beta chain) was carried out in a study of post-analysis software for immune sequencing data (dated by TCRdb to about 2015). About the full investigation: Disease courses on record covered relapsing-remitting, secondary progressive and progressive-relapsing multiple sclerosis, though some patients had no subtype annotation. The patient repertoires were compared against approximately ten previously published healthy control repertoires obtained from donors aged 6 to 25 years. A subset of samples was prepared in parallel using single-end sample barcoding, then pooled and co-amplified after Illumina adapter ligation.

What the research found in general, with its limitations: Several TRBV segments, including TRBV5-6, TRBV5-1 and TRBV20-1, were significantly more frequent in patients than controls. The control group was slightly older than the multiple sclerosis patient group. Compared with controls, multiple sclerosis patients had significantly lower normalized Chao1 diversity, a finding suggesting substantial peripheral T-cell clonal expansion. Direct clustering with F measure showed strong co-clustering of samples prepared in the same batch, prompting a batch-effect correction.

The method was PCR. The reads were generated on an Illumina HiSeq 2500. To reduce PCR and sequencing biases, unique molecular identifiers were incorporated into the TCR beta cDNA libraries. Per 1 to 10 million input T cells, approximately 500,000 cDNA molecules were obtained, such that each molecule approximated one T cell. The patient libraries were prepared and sequenced with the same protocol used for the earlier healthy control dataset. Within a given batch, samples were prepared together, multiplexed and sequenced on the same HiSeq lane. In the source study's methods: MIGEC handled the raw barcoded reads, throwing out single-read molecular identifier groups before consensus assembly and CDR3 extraction. VDJtools was used for post-analysis of the clonotype tables, with diversity normalized by down-sampling every dataset to the smallest sample size. Repertoire overlap clustering matched CDR3 amino acid but not nucleotide sequences to correct batch-related cross-sample contamination. TCRdb trimmed public reads at Q25 via fastp, called clones via MiXCR and kept in-frame beta chains. For every CDR3 protein sequence, its rows merge into one entry that carries the most common genes and DNA. TCRdb's processing, not the study's, gives the V and J calls here. This sample lists a few hundred thousand distinct CDR3 sequences; around 37% were detected once. The leading ten clones occupy 13% of the sample.

To demonstrate the VDJtools post-analysis software, the study profiled TCR beta repertoires from the peripheral blood of about a dozen young patients with multiple sclerosis. Multiple sclerosis patients were children and adolescents aged 6 to 15 years. Comments on this clonotype: This clone's antigen is unknown. A clone one base away is much larger, so this may be a read error.

Via the germline V gene, CDR1 is SGHRS and CDR2 YFSETQ. Its CDR3 holds 15 amino acids, cysteine through phenylalanine. Just CDR3 DNA is preserved here, 45 bases in frame from base 1. Here V drops 3 bases and J drops 7 bases, and the junction holds 4 bases not matched to any gene. The sequence was obtained from a girl between 10 and 17 years old with multiple sclerosis. The sequenced material came from blood. This chain is built from TRBV5-1 and TRBJ2-1; 13 bases in the junction line up with TRBD2. The CDR3 protein: CASSCGLAGENEQFF. Read as DNA, the sequence is TGCGCCAGCAGCTGCGGACTAGCGGGGGAGAATGAGCAGTTCTTC.